The 5 T cell receptor beta chains below come from one sample, sequenced in a study of shared T cell receptors in the human thymus. Data came from immunoSEQ multiplex PCR; TCRdb stores just in-frame clones and leaves some out. The repertoire includes some 640,000 clones, over 75% of them detected once, and 0.0094% sits in the top ten. A further study also used this sample, focusing on human thymus T cells.

The sequenced sample was thymocytes. Receptors were obtained from a boy in the first two years of life with a congenital heart defect.

The chain couples TRBV19 to TRBJ1-1; possible D gene TRBD1, 5 bases. The CDR3 covers 16 residues. Trimming took 5 bases from V and 5 from J, leaving 21 bases between them. The V gene's germline CDR1 is LNHDA and CDR2 SQIVND (reference sequence). The CDR3 spells CASSLGWPEGTTEAFF. The DNA for the CDR3 is TGTGCCAGTAGTTTGGGGTGGCCGGAGGGGACGACTGAAGCTTTCTTT.

The chain joins TRBV28 to TRBJ1-4, with D tentatively TRBD1 (6 bases). Germline V gene sequence: CDR1 MDHEN, CDR2 SYDVKM. The CDR3 totals 15 residues. The V end lost 5 bases, the J end lost 10 bases, and 20 bases lay between the germline ends. The CDR3 protein is CASSGPGRGLRKLFF. CDR3 DNA sequence: TGTGCCAGCAGTGGACCAGGCAGGGGCTTGCGAAAACTGTTTTTT.

The CDR3 loop reads CASSAKLGTGDMAQYF. The DNA for the CDR3 is TGTGCCAGCAGCGCCAAACTCGGGACAGGGGATATGGCCCAGTACTTC. The rearrangement joins TRBV9 to TRBJ2-5, with TRBD1 matching over 10 bases. Trimming cost V 3 bases and J 9 bases; bases outside gene matches: 14. The CDR3 runs 16 residues. Germline assignment: CDR1 SGDLS and CDR2 YYNGEE.

V gene TRBV7-8 combines with J gene TRBJ1-5; a weak D match, TRBD1 (5 bases). Germline V gene sequence: CDR1 SGHVS, CDR2 FQNEAQ. This CDR3 has 13 amino acids. Trimming shortened V by 4 bases and J by 5 bases, and 9 bases separated the two germline ends. The DNA of the CDR3 is TGTGCCAGCAGCTCCCGGGGGGATCAGCCCCAGCATTTT. This translates into CASSSRGDQPQHF.

The V and J genes are TRBV6-4 and TRBJ1-2; D not certain. Trimming took off 0 bases at V and 5 bases at J, with 16 bases between the two ends. This CDR3 has 16 amino acids. Germline V gene sequence: CDR1 MRHNA, CDR2 SNTAGT. The CDR3 loop reads CASSDSARPRGYGYTF. The CDR3 region has the DNA TGTGCCAGCAGTGACTCGGCGCGACCCCGAGGGTATGGCTACACCTTC.